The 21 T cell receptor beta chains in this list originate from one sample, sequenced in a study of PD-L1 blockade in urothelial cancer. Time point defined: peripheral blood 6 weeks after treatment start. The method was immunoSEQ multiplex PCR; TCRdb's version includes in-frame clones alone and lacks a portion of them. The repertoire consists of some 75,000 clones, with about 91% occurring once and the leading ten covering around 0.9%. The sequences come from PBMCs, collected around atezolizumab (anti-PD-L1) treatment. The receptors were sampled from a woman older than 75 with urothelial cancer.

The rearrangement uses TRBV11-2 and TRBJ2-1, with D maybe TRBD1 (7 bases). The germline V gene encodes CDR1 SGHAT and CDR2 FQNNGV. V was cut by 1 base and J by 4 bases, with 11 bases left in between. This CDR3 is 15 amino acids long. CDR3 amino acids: CASSLGAGGYNEQFF. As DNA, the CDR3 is TGTGCCAGCAGCTTAGGGGCAGGGGGGTACAATGAGCAGTTCTTC.

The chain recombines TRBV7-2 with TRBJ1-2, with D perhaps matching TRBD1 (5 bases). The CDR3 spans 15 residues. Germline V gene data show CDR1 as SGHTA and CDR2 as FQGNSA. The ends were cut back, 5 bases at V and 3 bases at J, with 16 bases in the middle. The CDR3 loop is CASSIVGRDYYGYTF. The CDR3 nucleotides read TGTGCCAGCAGCATCGTGGGGCGTGACTACTATGGCTACACCTTC.

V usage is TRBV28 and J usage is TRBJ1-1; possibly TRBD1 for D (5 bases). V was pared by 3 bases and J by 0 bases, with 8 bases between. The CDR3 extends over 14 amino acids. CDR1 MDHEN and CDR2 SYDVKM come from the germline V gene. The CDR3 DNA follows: TGTGCCAGCAGTTTGTCGGGGGTGAACACTGAAGCTTTCTTT. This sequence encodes CASSLSGVNTEAFF.

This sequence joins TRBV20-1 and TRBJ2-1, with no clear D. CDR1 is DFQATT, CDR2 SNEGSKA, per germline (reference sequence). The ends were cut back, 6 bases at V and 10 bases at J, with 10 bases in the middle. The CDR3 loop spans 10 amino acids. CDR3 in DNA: TGCAGTGCCCAGAGCGAAGAGCAGTTCTTC. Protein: CSAQSEEQFF.

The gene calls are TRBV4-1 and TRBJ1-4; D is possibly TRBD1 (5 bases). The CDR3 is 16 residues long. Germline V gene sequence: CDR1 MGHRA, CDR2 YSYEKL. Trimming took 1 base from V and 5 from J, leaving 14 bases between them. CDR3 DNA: TGCGCCAGCAGCCAAGTCGTCCAGGGACTAAATGAAAAACTGTTTTTT. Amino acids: CASSQVVQGLNEKLFF.

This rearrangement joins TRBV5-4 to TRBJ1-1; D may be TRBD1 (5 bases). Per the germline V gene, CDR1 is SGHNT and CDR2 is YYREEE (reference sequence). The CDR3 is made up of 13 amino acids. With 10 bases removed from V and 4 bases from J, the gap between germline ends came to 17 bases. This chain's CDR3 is CASKGQGGTEAFF. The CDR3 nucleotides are TGTGCCTCAAAGGGGCAGGGCGGCACTGAAGCTTTCTTT.

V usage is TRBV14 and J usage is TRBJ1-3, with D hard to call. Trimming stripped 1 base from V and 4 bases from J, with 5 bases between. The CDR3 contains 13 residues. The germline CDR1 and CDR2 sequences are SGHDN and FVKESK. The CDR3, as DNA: TGTGCCAGCAGCCAAGGGCCCGGAAACACCATATATTTT. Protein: CASSQGPGNTIYF.

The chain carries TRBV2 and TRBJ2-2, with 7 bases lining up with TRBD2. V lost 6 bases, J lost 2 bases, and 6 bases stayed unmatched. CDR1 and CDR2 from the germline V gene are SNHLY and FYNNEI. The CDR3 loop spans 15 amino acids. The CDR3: CASRELAINTGELFF. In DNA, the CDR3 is TGTGCCAGCAGAGAACTAGCGATTAACACCGGGGAGCTGTTTTTT.

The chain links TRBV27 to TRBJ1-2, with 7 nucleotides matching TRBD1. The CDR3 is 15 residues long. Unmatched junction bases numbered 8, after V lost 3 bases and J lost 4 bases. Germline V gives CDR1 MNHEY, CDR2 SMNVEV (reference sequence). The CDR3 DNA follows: TGTGCCAGCAGTTTGACAGGGTCGGGGCCCTATGGCTACACCTTC. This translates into CASSLTGSGPYGYTF.

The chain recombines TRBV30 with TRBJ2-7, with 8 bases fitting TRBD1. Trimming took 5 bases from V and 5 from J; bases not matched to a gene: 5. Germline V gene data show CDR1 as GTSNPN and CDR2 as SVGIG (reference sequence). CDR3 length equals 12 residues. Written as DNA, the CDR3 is TGTGCCTGGCGGACAGGGATCGACGAGCAGTACTTC. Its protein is CAWRTGIDEQYF. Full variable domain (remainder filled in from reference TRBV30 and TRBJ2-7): SQTIHQWPATLVQPVGSPLSLECTVEGTSNPNLYWYRQAAGRGLQLLFYSVGIGQISSEVPQNLSASRPQDRQFILSSKKLLLSDSGFYLCAWRTGIDEQYFGPGTRLTVT.

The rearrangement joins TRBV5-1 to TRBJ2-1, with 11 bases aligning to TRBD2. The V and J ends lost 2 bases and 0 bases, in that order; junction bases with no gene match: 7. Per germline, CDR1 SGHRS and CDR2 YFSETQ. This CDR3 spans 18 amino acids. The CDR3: CASSFRLAGRSSYNEQFF. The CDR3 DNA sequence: TGCGCCAGCAGCTTTAGACTAGCGGGGCGCAGCTCCTACAATGAGCAGTTCTTC.

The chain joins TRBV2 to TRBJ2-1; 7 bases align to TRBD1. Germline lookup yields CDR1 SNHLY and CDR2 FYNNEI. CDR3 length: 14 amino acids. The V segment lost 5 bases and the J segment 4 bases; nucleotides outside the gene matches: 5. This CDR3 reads CASSQGRGYNEQFF. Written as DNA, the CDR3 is TGTGCCAGCAGTCAGGGCAGGGGGTACAATGAGCAGTTCTTC.

The CDR3 here is CASNPKQGWRTEAFF. CDR3 in DNA: TGTGCCAGCAACCCCAAACAGGGCTGGAGGACTGAAGCTTTCTTT. The J gene is TRBJ1-1, the V gene TRBV27; the D gene is possibly TRBD1 (6 bases). The CDR3 has 15 amino acids. The V gene's germline CDR1 is MNHEY and CDR2 SMNVEV (reference sequence). Trimming removed 7 bases at V and 5 bases at J, with 20 bases between.

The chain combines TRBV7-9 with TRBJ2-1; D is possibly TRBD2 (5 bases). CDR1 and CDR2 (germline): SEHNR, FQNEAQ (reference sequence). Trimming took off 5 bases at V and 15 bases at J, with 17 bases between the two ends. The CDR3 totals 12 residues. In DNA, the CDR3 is TGTGCCAGCAGCCCGGAAGGACTTTGGGGGTTCTTC. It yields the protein CASSPEGLWGFF.

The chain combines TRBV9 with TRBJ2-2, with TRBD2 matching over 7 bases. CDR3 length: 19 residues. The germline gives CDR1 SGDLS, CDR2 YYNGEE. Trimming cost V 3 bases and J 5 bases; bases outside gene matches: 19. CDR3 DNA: TGTGCCAGCAGCGGGGGTAGGCTAGCGGAAAAAGGGGAGACCGGGGAGCTGTTTTTT. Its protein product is CASSGGRLAEKGETGELFF.

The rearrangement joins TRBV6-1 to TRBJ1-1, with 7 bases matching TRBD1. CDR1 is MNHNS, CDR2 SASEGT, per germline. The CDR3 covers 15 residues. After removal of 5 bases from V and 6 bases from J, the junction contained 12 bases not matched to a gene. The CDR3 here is CASSRGQALRAEAFF. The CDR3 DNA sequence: TGTGCCAGCAGTCGCGGACAGGCTTTACGGGCTGAAGCTTTCTTT.

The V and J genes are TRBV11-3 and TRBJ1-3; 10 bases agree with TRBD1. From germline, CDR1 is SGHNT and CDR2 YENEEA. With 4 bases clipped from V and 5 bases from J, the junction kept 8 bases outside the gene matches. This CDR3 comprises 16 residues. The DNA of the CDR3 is TGTGCCAGCAGCTCCCAGGACAGGGGGAGTAGAAACACCATATATTTT. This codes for CASSSQDRGSRNTIYF.

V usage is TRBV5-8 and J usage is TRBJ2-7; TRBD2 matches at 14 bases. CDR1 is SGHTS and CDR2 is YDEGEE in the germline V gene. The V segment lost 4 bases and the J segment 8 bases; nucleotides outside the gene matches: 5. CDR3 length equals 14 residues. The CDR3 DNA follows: TGTGCCAGCAGCCAAGGGACTAGCGGGAGTAAGCAGTACTTC. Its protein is CASSQGTSGSKQYF.

This CDR3 reads CAIRRQPTDTIYF. Written as DNA, the CDR3 is TGTGCCATCCGCAGACAGCCGACGGACACCATATATTTT. The J gene is TRBJ1-3, the V gene TRBV10-3; D perhaps matches TRBD1 (5 bases). The CDR3 is made up of 13 amino acids. The germline V and J ends were trimmed by 8 bases and 8 bases, with 16 bases remaining between them. In germline, CDR1 is ENHRY, CDR2 SYGVKD.

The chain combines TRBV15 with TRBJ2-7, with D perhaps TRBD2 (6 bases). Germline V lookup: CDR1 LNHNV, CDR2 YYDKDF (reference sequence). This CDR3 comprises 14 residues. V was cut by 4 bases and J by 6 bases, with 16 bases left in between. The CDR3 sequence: CATSTYGGAGEQYF. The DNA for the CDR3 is TGTGCCACCAGCACCTACGGAGGGGCTGGCGAGCAGTACTTC.

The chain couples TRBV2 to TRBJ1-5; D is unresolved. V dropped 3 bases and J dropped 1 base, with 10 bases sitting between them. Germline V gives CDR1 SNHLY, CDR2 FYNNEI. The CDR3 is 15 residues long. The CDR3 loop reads CASSDRGLSNQPQHF. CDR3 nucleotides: TGTGCCAGCAGTGATCGGGGTCTGAGCAATCAGCCCCAGCATTTT. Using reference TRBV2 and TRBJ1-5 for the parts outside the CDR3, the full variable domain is EPEVTQTPSHQVTQMGQEVILRCVPISNHLYFYWYRQILGQKVEFLVSFYNNEISEKSEIFDDQFSVERPDGSNFTLKIRSTKLEDSAMYFCASSDRGLSNQPQHFGDGTRLSIL.